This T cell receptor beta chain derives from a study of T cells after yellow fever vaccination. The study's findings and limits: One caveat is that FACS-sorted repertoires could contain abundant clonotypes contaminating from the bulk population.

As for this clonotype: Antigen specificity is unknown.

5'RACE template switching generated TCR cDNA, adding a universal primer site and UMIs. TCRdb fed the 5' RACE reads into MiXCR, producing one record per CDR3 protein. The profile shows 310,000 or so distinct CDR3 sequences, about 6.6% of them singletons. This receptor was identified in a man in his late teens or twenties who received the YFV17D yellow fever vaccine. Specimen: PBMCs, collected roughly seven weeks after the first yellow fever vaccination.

Here the CDR3 DNA reads TGTGCCAGCAGTTTTAACGATGGCCAGCCCCAGCATTTT. It specifies CASSFNDGQPQHF. The chain employs TRBV12-3 or TRBV12-4 and TRBJ1-5, with unresolved D. This CDR3 is built from 13 residues. V was trimmed by 3 bases and J by 7 bases, leaving 10 bases between them.